This T cell receptor beta chain emerged from a study of cytotoxic CD8 clonotypes in ibrutinib-treated CLL. Study-wide context: Patients attained approximately 25 partial and 2 complete responses; at median around 68 months, about 15 remained remitted while around twelve progressed.

This clone was detected only a few times. The repertoire was sequenced with immunoSEQ multiplex PCR; TCRdb's copy has only in-frame clones and lacks some. The sample lists over 120,000 clones; about 75% were seen once. Deletions cut 5 bases from V and 3 bases from J, with 17 bases between. This CDR3 region has 16 residues. Germline CDR1 is SGHTA and CDR2 is FQGNSA. About 2 micrograms of genomic DNA, which was extracted from cryopreserved PBMCs, served as the material used for the TCR beta libraries. Sequencing used PBMCs, obtained after 24 months of ibrutinib treatment. The V and J genes are TRBV7-2 and TRBJ1-5; tentatively, D is TRBD1 (6 bases). This receptor was identified in a human donor with chronic lymphocytic leukemia. The CDR3 nucleotides are TGTGCCAGCAGCCCTCAGTCGGGGGGCCTCAATCAGCCCCAGCATTTT. Amino acids: CASSPQSGGLNQPQHF.